The 20 T cell receptor beta chains presented below share a single source sample, sequenced in a study of blood T cell repertoires in COVID-19. Clones were sequenced by immunoSEQ multiplex PCR, and TCRdb holds only the in-frame ones, with some missing. The data contain some 530,000 clones, 70% to 90% of them singletons. Sequenced sample: peripheral blood. Receptor source: a human donor in a cohort sampled during active COVID-19.

This sequence joins TRBV9 and TRBJ1-2; D not resolved. The CDR3 has 16 residues. Germline CDR1 SGDLS, CDR2 YYNGEE. V lost 0 bases and J lost 8, with 20 bases in between. In nucleotides, the CDR3 is TGTGCCAGCAGCGTAGGGATGTCAGCGACCTCGGGGGGCTACACCTTC. Translated, it gives CASSVGMSATSGGYTF.

The V gene is TRBV7-8, the J gene TRBJ1-5; D is uncertain. Germline-derived CDR1 and CDR2 are SGHVS and FQNEAQ. V lost 2 bases to trimming and J lost 8 bases, with 13 bases between them. CDR3 length equals 14 residues. The CDR3 reads CASSLFRGIEPQHF. The CDR3 DNA is TGTGCCAGCAGCTTATTTCGGGGTATTGAGCCCCAGCATTTT.

V is TRBV6-5 and J is TRBJ2-1; 11 bases fit TRBD2. The V and J ends lost 6 bases and 7 bases, in that order; junction bases with no gene match: 8. CDR1 and CDR2 (germline): MNHEY, SVGAGI. The CDR3 length is 15 residues. CDR3 coding DNA: TGTGCCAGCAGCATTAGCGGGAGGGAAGGGAATGAGCAGTTCTTC. Its translation: CASSISGREGNEQFF.

This clone was found once. Distinct nucleotide sequences in the sample also encode this CDR3. V usage is TRBV2 and J usage is TRBJ2-2; D unresolved. The CDR3 has 14 amino acids. V gave up 7 bases and J gave up 1 base, with 10 bases separating them. Germline assignment: CDR1 SNHLY and CDR2 FYNNEI. The CDR3 sequence: CASILGQNTGELFF. Here the CDR3 DNA reads TGTGCCAGCATCTTGGGCCAGAACACCGGGGAGCTGTTTTTT. The full variable domain, its missing parts supplied by reference TRBV2 and TRBJ2-2, is EPEVTQTPSHQVTQMGQEVILRCVPISNHLYFYWYRQILGQKVEFLVSFYNNEISEKSEIFDDQFSVERPDGSNFTLKIRSTKLEDSAMYFCASILGQNTGELFFGEGSRLTVL.

This rearrangement joins TRBV11-2 to TRBJ2-7, with unresolved D. Trimming removed 5 bases from V and 0 bases from J, with 11 bases in between. The CDR3 length is 14 residues. Germline V lookup: CDR1 SGHAT, CDR2 FQNNGV. The CDR3 reads CASSLLPSSYEQYF. For the CDR3, the DNA is TGTGCCAGCAGCCTATTACCGAGCTCCTACGAGCAGTACTTC.

This chain links TRBV27 with TRBJ1-2; 11 bases are shared with TRBD1. V shed 2 bases and J 6 bases; nucleotides not matched to a gene: 5. The CDR3 consists of 15 residues. From germline, CDR1 is MNHEY and CDR2 SMNVEV (reference sequence). CDR3 coding DNA: TGTGCCAGCAGTTTAGCCGGGACAGGGGGTAATGGCTACACCTTC. Protein product: CASSLAGTGGNGYTF.

In DNA form, the CDR3 reads TGTGCCAGCAGCTTGGGACAGGGGAAAGCAGATACGCAGTATTTT. This sequence encodes CASSLGQGKADTQYF. The chain links TRBV5-4 to TRBJ2-3; 8 bases fit TRBD1. This CDR3 contains 15 residues. Per the germline V gene, CDR1 is SGHNT and CDR2 is YYREEE (reference sequence). The junction had 4 bases not matched to a gene; V was cut back by 0 bases and J by 4 bases.

This sequence joins TRBV5-1 and TRBJ2-2; 11 bases match TRBD1. Trimming cost V 2 bases and J 5 bases; bases outside gene matches: 5. CDR1 is SGHRS, CDR2 YFSETQ, per germline. The CDR3 spans 16 residues. In nucleotides, the CDR3 is TGCGCCAGCAGCTTCGTGGACAGGGGGCGTACCGGGGAGCTGTTTTTT. This sequence encodes CASSFVDRGRTGELFF.

This rearrangement joins TRBV7-2 to TRBJ1-1; D unresolved. V gave up 8 bases and J gave up 1 base, with 17 bases separating them. This CDR3 region has 15 residues. The germline V gene has CDR1 SGHTA and CDR2 FQGNSA. The CDR3 spells CASAIGHRQNTEAFF. The CDR3 region has the DNA TGTGCCAGCGCCATAGGTCACAGACAGAACACTGAAGCTTTCTTT.

The table lists this clone with a few counts. At one of its ends the junction is not consistent with the germline gene, which may arise from a read error. The CDR3: CASSQDPGQAFF. Written as DNA, the CDR3 is TGCGCCAGCAGCCAAGACCCGGGACAAGCCTTCTTC. This chain uses TRBV4-1 with TRBJ1-2, with D tentatively TRBD1 (6 bases). Germline CDR1 is MGHRA and CDR2 is YSYEKL. CDR3 size: 12 residues.

V and J are TRBV13 and TRBJ2-1; the D gene is possibly TRBD2 (6 bases). Trimming removed 4 bases from V and 1 base from J, with 17 bases in between. The CDR3 has 17 residues. CDR1 is PRHDT, CDR2 FYEKMQ, per germline (reference sequence). CDR3 DNA sequence: TGTGCCAGCAGCTCCCATAATTCGGGGGATTCCTACAATGAGCAGTTCTTC. Encoded protein: CASSSHNSGDSYNEQFF.

The CDR3 region has the DNA TGCGCCAGCAGCTTGACGTCAGGGGCAGTGAACGAGCAGTACTTC. This encodes CASSLTSGAVNEQYF. This sequence joins TRBV5-1 and TRBJ2-7, with a possible D match to TRBD1 (6 bases). The V gene's germline CDR1 is SGHRS and CDR2 YFSETQ. CDR3 length: 15 residues. V was cut by 1 base and J by 5 bases, with 16 bases left in between.

V and J are TRBV3-1 (or the pseudogene TRBV3-2) and TRBJ2-3, with a possible D match to TRBD1 (6 bases). The CDR3 is made up of 14 amino acids. Trimming cost V 4 bases and J 0 bases, with 8 bases left between them. Germline V gene lookup returns CDR1 LGHDT and CDR2 YNNKEL (reference sequence). CDR3 sequence: CASSPGVSTDTQYF. The CDR3 DNA is TGTGCCAGCAGCCCAGGGGTTAGCACAGATACGCAGTATTTT.

This clone appeared once. The CDR3 coding sequence is TGTGCCTGGAGTTCTCCTCGGCCGACAGAAAATAGCAATCAGCCCCAGCATTTT. Encoded protein: CAWSSPRPTENSNQPQHF. This rearrangement joins TRBV30 to TRBJ1-5; tentative D call: TRBD1 (5 bases). V shed 2 bases and J shed 0 bases, with 20 bases lying between them. The CDR3 consists of 18 residues. Germline values: CDR1 GTSNPN, CDR2 SVGIG (reference sequence).

V usage is TRBV28 and J usage is TRBJ2-7; 10 bases align to TRBD1. Germline V CDR1 and CDR2: MDHEN, SYDVKM. The junction had 8 bases not matched to a gene; V was cut back by 2 bases and J by 7 bases. The CDR3 is 15 amino acids. CDR3 sequence (DNA): TGTGCCAGCAGTTTAGATGACAGGGGGCAACGGGAGCAGTACTTC. It specifies CASSLDDRGQREQYF.

The chain combines TRBV12-5 with TRBJ2-1, with D possibly TRBD1 on 6 matching bases. From germline, CDR1 is LGHNT and CDR2 FRNRAP. This CDR3 contains 15 residues. V was cut by 5 bases and J by 3 bases, with 14 bases left in between. The DNA for the CDR3 is TGTGCTAGTGGTCCCACAGGGAGCTTCTACAATGAGCAGTTCTTC. Its protein is CASGPTGSFYNEQFF.

The rearrangement uses TRBV19 and TRBJ1-5, with 8 bases identical to TRBD1. Trimming took 4 bases from V and 5 from J; bases not matched to a gene: 7. In germline, CDR1 is LNHDA, CDR2 SQIVND (reference sequence). CDR3 size: 15 residues. CDR3 region: CASSTRTGHDQPQHF. CDR3 sequence (DNA): TGTGCCAGTAGTACCCGGACAGGGCATGATCAGCCCCAGCATTTT.

J is TRBJ2-3 and V is TRBV19; D is uncertain. CDR1 is LNHDA, CDR2 SQIVND, per germline (reference sequence). The V and J ends lost 3 bases and 4 bases respectively, with 11 bases between them. The CDR3 extends over 14 amino acids. This CDR3 is CASSIPLSSDTQYF. The DNA for the CDR3 is TGTGCCAGTAGTATCCCTCTAAGCTCAGATACGCAGTATTTT.

The rearrangement links TRBV3-1 (or the pseudogene TRBV3-2) to TRBJ2-3; 10 bases fit TRBD2. V lost 3 bases and J lost 6; bases outside the gene matches: 9. The CDR3 is 16 residues long. Germline CDR1 and CDR2: LGHDT and YNNKEL (reference sequence). The CDR3 sequence: CASSHFLAGVMDTQYF. CDR3 sequence (DNA): TGTGCCAGCAGCCATTTCCTAGCGGGAGTAATGGATACGCAGTATTTT.

The CDR3 DNA is TGCGCCAGCAGCTTGGATTTAGCGGGAGCCCGAAATGAGCAGTTCTTC. Translation gives CASSLDLAGARNEQFF. This chain joins TRBV5-1 and TRBJ2-1; 9 bases are shared with TRBD2. Trimming removed 0 bases from V and 7 bases from J; junction bases left unmatched: 8. Germline loops: CDR1 SGHRS, CDR2 YFSETQ. The CDR3 sequence is 16 residues long.